These 13 T cell receptor beta chains share one sample of origin, sequenced in a study of shared clonotypes between healthy human individuals. The table came from immunoSEQ multiplex PCR; TCRdb's copy has only in-frame clones and leaves some out. Of 2.3 million or so clones listed, approximately 93% are singletons. The sequenced sample consisted of naive CD4+ T cells from PBMCs. The subset was: CD45RA+ positively selected. All receptors derive from a young man in good health. Some clones in this sample may be carry-over from other donors' samples.

This clone appeared a few times. The V and J genes are TRBV9 and TRBJ1-2; D unclear. Germline V gives CDR1 SGDLS, CDR2 YYNGEE. The V end lost 0 bases, the J end lost 4 bases, and 10 bases lay between the germline ends. This CDR3 has 14 residues. CDR3 residues: CASSVDSLGYGYTF. CDR3 sequence (DNA): TGTGCCAGCAGCGTAGACTCCTTGGGCTATGGCTACACCTTC.

This clone was counted a single time. Other nucleotide sequences from this sample produce the same CDR3. The genes are TRBV5-1 and TRBJ2-5, with 8 nucleotides matching TRBD1. This CDR3 region has 14 residues. The ends lost 4 bases at V and 4 bases at J; junction bases unmatched: 6. Germline V gives CDR1 SGHRS, CDR2 YFSETQ. The chain's CDR3 is CASSLVTGGETQYF. The CDR3 DNA reads TGCGCCAGCAGCCTAGTCACAGGGGGAGAGACCCAGTACTTC. Drawing the rest from reference TRBV5-1 and TRBJ2-5, the complete variable domain is KAGVTQTPRYLIKTRGQQVTLSCSPISGHRSVSWYQQTPGQGLQFLFEYFSETQRNKGNFPGRFSGRQFSNSRSEMNVSTLELGDSALYLCASSLVTGGETQYFGPGTRLLVL.

V usage is TRBV27 and J usage is TRBJ2-7; D is uncertain. The CDR3 runs 13 residues. Germline V gene sequence: CDR1 MNHEY, CDR2 SMNVEV (reference sequence). V was clipped by 6 bases and J by 2 bases, with 11 bases between them. As DNA, the CDR3 is TGTGCCAGCAGGCATAAAGTCACCTACGAGCAGTACTTC. Its protein is CASRHKVTYEQYF.

The chain recombines TRBV27 with TRBJ1-4, with 7 bases lining up with TRBD1. The CDR3 sequence is 14 residues long. Trimming at V came to 5 bases and at J to 8 bases, leaving 8 bases not matched to a gene. Germline V gene data show CDR1 as MNHEY and CDR2 as SMNVEV (reference sequence). CDR3 in DNA: TGTGCCAGCAGTACTGGGACAGCTGGAGAAAAACTGTTTTTT. As protein: CASSTGTAGEKLFF.

As for this clone: This same CDR3 is encoded by further DNA sequences in the sample. This chain connects TRBV5-1 to TRBJ2-7; 7 positions match TRBD1. The germline V gene encodes CDR1 SGHRS and CDR2 YFSETQ. The junction had 6 bases not matched to a gene; V was cut back by 4 bases and J by 2 bases. CDR3 length: 14 residues. CDR3 region: CASSAGTAAYEQYF. The CDR3 region has the DNA TGCGCCAGCAGCGCCGGGACAGCGGCCTACGAGCAGTACTTC.

The J gene is TRBJ1-2, the V gene TRBV2; 7 positions agree with TRBD1. This CDR3 contains 15 residues. Germline-derived CDR1 and CDR2 are SNHLY and FYNNEI. Unmatched junction bases numbered 13, after V lost 7 bases and J lost 5 bases. The CDR3 DNA reads TGTGCCAGCACAATGTTTCGGGACAGCTTATATGGCTACACCTTC. Its protein product is CASTMFRDSLYGYTF.

The chain employs TRBV14 and TRBJ1-1, with D possibly matching TRBD1 (5 bases). The V end was cut by 0 bases, the J end by 8 bases, with 16 bases between. This CDR3 is 15 amino acids long. CDR1 and CDR2 from the germline V gene are SGHDN and FVKESK. This chain's CDR3 is CASSQDGSGNVEAFF. DNA for the CDR3: TGTGCCAGCAGCCAAGATGGATCAGGGAATGTCGAAGCTTTCTTT.

As for this clone: Other DNA sequences in this specimen translate into the identical CDR3. The chain combines TRBV4-1 with TRBJ2-5, with 10 nucleotides matching TRBD2. The V segment lost 1 base and the J segment 3 bases; nucleotides outside the gene matches: 2. Germline V gene data show CDR1 as MGHRA and CDR2 as YSYEKL. The CDR3 totals 15 residues. The CDR3 DNA reads as TGCGCCAGCAGCCAAGGGCTAGCGGGAGAAGAGACCCAGTACTTC. Its protein is CASSQGLAGEETQYF.

Only one count was recorded for this clone. Sequence at one end of the junction differs from germline and may be a read error. The chain joins TRBV7-2 to TRBJ2-6; no clear D gene. Germline CDR1 reads SGHTA; CDR2 reads FQGNSA. This CDR3 has 16 amino acids. CDR3 in DNA: TGTGCCAGCCGCTCGCCAATGTCCTCTAGGGCCAACGTCCTGACTTTC. Its protein product is CASRSPMSSRANVLTF. Full variable domain (outside the CDR3, taken from reference TRBV7-2 and TRBJ2-6): GAGVSQSPSNKVTEKGKDVELRCDPISGHTALYWYRQSLGQGLEFLIYFQGNSAPDKSGLPSDRFSAERTGGSVSTLTIQRTQQEDSAVYLCASRSPMSSRANVLTFGAGSRLTVL.

Details on this clone: Other DNA sequences of this sample code for an identical CDR3. This rearrangement joins TRBV7-9 to TRBJ1-1; the match to TRBD1 covers 8 bases. J gave up 0 bases and V 4 bases, and 1 base lay outside the gene matches. The length of the CDR3 is 14 residues. The V gene's germline CDR1 is SEHNR and CDR2 FQNEAQ (reference sequence). CDR3 coding DNA: TGTGCCAGCAGCTCACAGGGGGTGAACACTGAAGCTTTCTTT. Its translation is CASSSQGVNTEAFF.

J is TRBJ1-1 and V is TRBV29-1; no firm D call. Germline V lookup: CDR1 SQVTM, CDR2 ANQGSEA. The CDR3 has 13 residues. The V end was cut by 6 bases, the J end by 3 bases, with 14 bases between. The CDR3 loop is CSVYGGVDTEAFF. CDR3 DNA: TGCAGCGTATACGGTGGGGTGGACACTGAAGCTTTCTTT. The whole variable domain, remainder taken from reference TRBV29-1 and TRBJ1-1, is SAVISQKPSRDICQRGTSLTIQCQVDSQVTMMFWYRQQPGQSLTLIATANQGSEATYESGFVIDKFPISRPNLTFSTLTVSNMSPEDSSIYLCSVYGGVDTEAFFGQGTRLTVV.

CDR3 protein: CASSGGMGLAIYEQYF. The CDR3, as DNA: TGTGCCAGCAGCGGGGGGATGGGACTAGCGATCTACGAGCAGTACTTC. The chain carries TRBV7-9 and TRBJ2-7; the match to TRBD2 covers 10 bases. CDR1 and CDR2 from the germline V gene are SEHNR and FQNEAQ (reference sequence). The V and J ends lost 5 bases and 3 bases, in that order; junction bases with no gene match: 10. There are 16 residues in the CDR3.

This clone was found once. The CDR3, as DNA: TGTGCCAGCAGTGCAAGGCCAGGGGGCTACACAGATACGCAGTATTTT. Translated, it gives CASSARPGGYTDTQYF. The chain has TRBV2 and TRBJ2-3; the match to TRBD1 covers 8 bases. Germline lookup yields CDR1 SNHLY and CDR2 FYNNEI. V lost 4 bases, J lost 2 bases, and 8 bases stayed unmatched. The CDR3 spans 16 residues.